These T cell receptor beta chains were read from a single sample in a study of shared clonotypes between healthy human individuals. Produced via immunoSEQ multiplex PCR; TCRdb's table is partial and in-frame only. The table includes about 480,000 clones, approximately 85% detected once. Sequencing was done on a sample of PBMCs. The receptors here all came from a woman aged 40 to 49 in good health. Some clones in this sample may be carry-over from other donors' samples. The conserved cysteine and the conserved F or W are not part of the CDR3 here. Clone sizes are given selectively: once, few, many, or a class where the clone is expanded.

clone_size,v_call,j_call,cdr3_aa
.,TRBV7-6,TRBJ1-4,ASSAGRGTDNEKLF
.,TRBV7-3,TRBJ2-4,ASSPRREQY
.,TRBV6-5,TRBJ2-7,ASSRFREGFEQY
.,TRBV6-5,TRBJ1-2,ASSGTDAPNYGYT
.,TRBV14,TRBJ2-5,ASSPGEGETQY
.,TRBV19,TRBJ1-1,ASSIPGIHLNTEAF
.,TRBV6-1,TRBJ1-5,ASNQETRRGPQH
.,TRBV7-2,TRBJ2-5,ASSNRLAGETQY
once,TRBV6-5,TRBJ2-1,ASRRSAMGEQF
.,TRBV19,TRBJ2-2,ASSIGLAGGQAGELF
.,TRBV28,TRBJ2-5,ASSLGFGRGHETQY
.,TRBV28,TRBJ2-2,ASSPVTGELF
.,TRBV11-2,TRBJ1-4,ASSLYTATNEKLF
.,TRBV5-1,TRBJ2-1,ASSWQAVDEQF
.,TRBV28,TRBJ2-2,ASSTGTSGITGELF
.,TRBV6-6,TRBJ2-7,ASTNPGGQHSYEQY
.,TRBV28,TRBJ1-1,ASRGTGFEAF
.,TRBV7-9,TRBJ1-1,ASSNDRGLGTEAF
.,TRBV11-2,TRBJ2-7,ASSPGPLEQY
once,TRBV27,TRBJ1-2,ASSTGKGGYGYT
.,TRBV7-9,TRBJ2-2,ASSAYVGGELF
.,TRBV28,TRBJ2-5,ASSFAGPVGETQY
.,TRBV30,TRBJ2-1,AWGQGSYNEQF
.,TRBV4-1,TRBJ2-7,ASSKARGTSDSYEQY
.,TRBV5-1,TRBJ2-1,ASSLTTSIYNEQF
.,TRBV28,TRBJ2-7,ASSLTDSLSYEQY
.,TRBV7-8,TRBJ2-7,ASSLRAGHAYEQY
.,TRBV5-1,TRBJ2-1,ASSFGGYNEQF
.,TRBV25-1,TRBJ1-2,ASSEARPGAMTNYGYT
.,TRBV6-1,TRBJ2-1,ASSDRPGPQF
.,TRBV11-2,TRBJ1-2,ASSSYRVRVTNYGYT
.,TRBV28,TRBJ2-5,ASSPGTSGSVQTQY
few,TRBV28,TRBJ1-2,ASSWQGGYT
.,TRBV5-1,TRBJ2-7,ASSLGTGGDEQY
few,TRBV19,TRBJ2-5,ASSIGRDREAQY
once,TRBV5-1,TRBJ2-4,ASSWGGAKQGNIQY
.,TRBV11-3,TRBJ1-1,ASSLGGGWNTEAF
few,TRBV30,TRBJ1-5,AWSLDLNQPQH
.,TRBV5-1,TRBJ2-7,ASSLWDSSYEQY
.,TRBV7-2,TRBJ2-1,ASSLNRDREPRF
.,TRBV5-1,TRBJ1-2,ASSMGQPEGYT
once,TRBV5-5,TRBJ1-2,ASSWDPAYGYT
once,TRBV7-9,TRBJ2-3,ASRLSTGTDTQY
.,TRBV5-5,TRBJ2-7,ASSLELFRTSRSYEQY
once,TRBV7-2,TRBJ1-1,ASSLLRRPEAF
.,TRBV15,TRBJ2-1,ATSRELSRNEQF
.,TRBV4-2,TRBJ1-3,ASSYSPTGKAGNTIY
.,TRBV21-1,TRBJ2-7,ASSKAGLAGSYEQY
once,TRBV5-1,TRBJ2-3,ASSPIPGGADTQY
.,TRBV9,TRBJ2-7,ASSVGRASYEQY
.,TRBV5-8,TRBJ2-7,ASSQITYEQY
.,TRBV14,TRBJ2-5,ASSWRRETQY
.,TRBV19,TRBJ2-6,ASSTPSGANVLT
.,TRBV2,TRBJ2-7,ASSPPTGRRDEQY